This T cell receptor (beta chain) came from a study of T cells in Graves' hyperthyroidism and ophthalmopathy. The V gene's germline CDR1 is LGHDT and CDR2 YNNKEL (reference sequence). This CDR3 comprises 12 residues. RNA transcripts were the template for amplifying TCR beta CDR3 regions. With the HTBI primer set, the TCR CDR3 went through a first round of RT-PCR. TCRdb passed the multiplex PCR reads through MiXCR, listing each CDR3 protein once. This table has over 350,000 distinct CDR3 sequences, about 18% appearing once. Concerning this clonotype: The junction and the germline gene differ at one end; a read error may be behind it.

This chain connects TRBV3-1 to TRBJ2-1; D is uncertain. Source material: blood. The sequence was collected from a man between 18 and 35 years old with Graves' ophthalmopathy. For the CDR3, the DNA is TGTGCCAGCAGCCAAAGGTACAATGAGCAGCTCTTC. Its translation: CASSQRYNEQLF.